One sample yielded the 28 T cell receptor beta chains listed below, sequenced in a study of shared clonotypes between healthy human individuals. Repertoires were generated with immunoSEQ multiplex PCR, while TCRdb's copy carries only in-frame clones and drops some. The sample lists more than 2 million clones; around 93% were seen once. Terminally differentiated effector memory CD45RA+ cells were excluded by CCR7 positive selection of CD45RO-negative cells. The sample taken for sequencing was naive CD8+ T cells from PBMCs. These receptors were collected from a man between 18 and 29 years old in good health. Some clones in this sample may be carry-over from other donors' samples.

V is TRBV7-9 and J is TRBJ2-3; maybe TRBD2 (6 bases). Trimming cost V 0 bases and J 4 bases, with 14 bases left between them. CDR1 SEHNR and CDR2 FQNEAQ come from the germline V gene (reference sequence). The CDR3 contains 16 residues. The CDR3 here is CASSLAAGLLSDTQYF. The DNA of the CDR3 is TGTGCCAGCAGCTTAGCGGCGGGGCTTTTATCAGATACGCAGTATTTT.

This clone was found once. Other DNA sequences in the sample encode the same CDR3. The chain joins TRBV28 to TRBJ2-7; D is unresolved. V lost 9 bases and J 0 bases, leaving 12 bases between the germline ends. The CDR3 sequence is 13 residues long. The germline CDR1 and CDR2 sequences are MDHEN and SYDVKM. The CDR3 bases are TGTGCCAGTTCTTTTCCGAGCTCCTACGAGCAGTACTTC. Residues: CASSFPSSYEQYF. The full variable domain, completed using reference TRBV28 and TRBJ2-7, is DVKVTQSSRYLVKRTGEKVFLECVQDMDHENMFWYRQDPGLGLRLIYFSYDVKMKEKGDIPEGYSVSREKKERFSLILESASTNQTSMYLCASSFPSSYEQYFGPGTRLTVT.

The chain is built from TRBV27 and TRBJ1-1; perhaps TRBD1 as D (6 bases). This CDR3 comprises 16 residues. CDR1 and CDR2 from the germline V gene are MNHEY and SMNVEV (reference sequence). V lost 0 bases, J lost 5 bases, and 16 bases lay in between. The CDR3: CASSLSPGGGLTEAFF. As DNA, the CDR3 is TGTGCCAGCAGTTTATCTCCCGGAGGGGGGTTAACTGAAGCTTTCTTT.

This clone has only one observation. J is TRBJ1-5 and V is TRBV23-1; 7 nucleotides line up with TRBD1. Being an ORF, TRBV23-1 has a function that is uncertain. This CDR3 is 20 amino acids long. After removal of 0 bases from V and 1 base from J, the junction contained 15 bases not matched to a gene. This CDR3 is CASSQSHGQGGRRSNQPQHF. CDR3 DNA: TGCGCCAGCAGTCAATCACACGGGCAGGGGGGTCGTAGAAGCAATCAGCCCCAGCATTTT.

This clone was recorded once. V usage is TRBV11-2 and J usage is TRBJ2-2; D remains unclear. Germline values: CDR1 SGHAT, CDR2 FQNNGV. The CDR3 runs 12 residues. Trimming stripped 4 bases from V and 7 bases from J, with 7 bases between. The CDR3 sequence: CASSSRRGELFF. CDR3 sequence (DNA): TGTGCCAGCAGCTCGCGTCGCGGGGAGCTGTTTTTT.

The genes are TRBV10-2 and TRBJ2-5; a weak D match, TRBD1 (7 bases). This CDR3 is built from 15 residues. Germline lookup yields CDR1 WSHSY and CDR2 SAAADI. V was trimmed by 2 bases and J by 4 bases, leaving 14 bases between them. CDR3 sequence reads: CASSEETGRTETQYF. The CDR3 DNA is TGCGCCAGCAGTGAGGAGACAGGGAGGACAGAGACCCAGTACTTC.

The V gene is TRBV15, the J gene TRBJ2-1; 7 nucleotides match TRBD1. CDR1 and CDR2 from the germline V gene are LNHNV and YYDKDF (reference sequence). The ends lost 0 bases at V and 4 bases at J; junction bases unmatched: 9. This CDR3 has 17 residues. The CDR3 region is CATSRDGGAGGYNEQFF. The CDR3 DNA is TGTGCCACCAGCAGAGATGGGGGAGCAGGGGGATACAATGAGCAGTTCTTC.

Points on this clone: The sample has other DNA sequences that encode this CDR3 too. V is TRBV19 and J is TRBJ2-1, with 12 positions matching TRBD2. J lost 5 bases, V lost 1 base, and 0 bases had no gene match. The CDR3 extends over 15 amino acids. Germline CDR1 LNHDA, CDR2 SQIVND (reference sequence). The CDR3: CASSIGLAGDNEQFF. The CDR3 DNA reads TGTGCCAGTAGTATAGGACTAGCGGGGGACAATGAGCAGTTCTTC.

The rearrangement links TRBV27 to TRBJ2-5, with TRBD2 matching over 9 bases. CDR1 is MNHEY, CDR2 SMNVEV, per germline (reference sequence). Trimming took 8 bases from V and 4 from J; bases not matched to a gene: 5. The CDR3 spans 13 residues. As DNA, the CDR3 is TGTGCCAGCCAGGCGGGAGGGGTAGAGACCCAGTACTTC. Its translation is CASQAGGVETQYF.

The chain joins TRBV27 to TRBJ2-2, with D unclear. Looked up from germline, CDR1 is MNHEY and CDR2 is SMNVEV (reference sequence). The CDR3 length is 16 residues. Trimming left V 6 bases short and J 5 bases short, with 19 bases between. DNA of the CDR3: TGTGCCAGCAGCCCTTCAAAAGGAGCGTGGACCGGGGAGCTGTTTTTT. Amino acid sequence: CASSPSKGAWTGELFF.

V and J are TRBV27 and TRBJ1-2; TRBD1 matches at 7 bases. Germline V gives CDR1 MNHEY, CDR2 SMNVEV (reference sequence). This CDR3 is built from 16 residues. V lost 3 bases and J lost 7; bases outside the gene matches: 14. The CDR3 sequence is CASSFTGDDSWGGYTF. In nucleotides, the CDR3 is TGTGCCAGCAGTTTTACAGGGGACGACAGTTGGGGTGGCTACACCTTC.

This clone was counted a single time. This sequence joins TRBV4-3 and TRBJ2-3; a possible D gene is TRBD1 (6 bases). V lost 3 bases and J 8 bases, leaving 18 bases between the germline ends. From germline, CDR1 is LGHNA and CDR2 YSLEER. The CDR3 loop spans 15 amino acids. This chain's CDR3 is CASSQGTHAVSTQYF. Here the CDR3 DNA reads TGCGCCAGCAGCCAGGGGACACATGCCGTGAGTACGCAGTATTTT.

The chain couples TRBV5-6 to TRBJ1-1; 9 bases align to TRBD1. Trimming took 4 bases from V and 6 from J; bases not matched to a gene: 10. This CDR3 comprises 15 residues. CDR1 and CDR2 from the germline V gene are SGHDT and YYEEEE. The CDR3 DNA sequence: TGTGCCAGCAGCCTCGGCGGGACAGGGTCCGCTGAAGCTTTCTTT. This sequence encodes CASSLGGTGSAEAFF.

Points on this clone: An end of the junction differs from the germline gene, which may be a read error. The chain combines TRBV7-9 with TRBJ2-2, with D perhaps matching TRBD1 (5 bases). The CDR3 is made up of 13 amino acids. Germline CDR1 and CDR2: SEHNR and FQNEAQ (reference sequence). The CDR3 region is CASGPQGPGELFF. The CDR3 nucleotides are TGTGCCAGCGGGCCGCAGGGTCCCGGAGAGCTGTTTTTT.

This chain uses TRBV27 with TRBJ2-1, with D unresolved. Deletions cut 6 bases from V and 4 bases from J, with 13 bases between. Germline V gene lookup returns CDR1 MNHEY and CDR2 SMNVEV (reference sequence). CDR3 length: 14 amino acids. The DNA of the CDR3 is TGTGCCAGCAGCTACACCGGCTCTTACAATGAGCAGTTCTTC. Protein product: CASSYTGSYNEQFF.

This sequence joins TRBV29-1 and TRBJ1-3; 7 bases fit TRBD1. The CDR3 has 13 residues. J was trimmed by 6 bases and V by 7 bases; bases with no gene match: 9. Germline CDR1 SQVTM, CDR2 ANQGSEA. The CDR3: CSADTGDENTIYF. In DNA, the CDR3 is TGCAGCGCTGACACAGGGGACGAAAACACCATATATTTT.

The chain combines TRBV27 with TRBJ2-1; the match to TRBD2 covers 11 bases. Trimming cost V 3 bases and J 7 bases; bases outside gene matches: 8. The germline gives CDR1 MNHEY, CDR2 SMNVEV (reference sequence). The CDR3 totals 16 residues. The CDR3 DNA reads TGTGCCAGCAGTTTGGAACTAGCGGGAGTAAGGAATGAGCAGTTCTTC. Translated: CASSLELAGVRNEQFF.

The rearrangement joins TRBV28 to TRBJ2-2; TRBD2 matches 7 bases. This CDR3 has 18 residues. Germline V gene data show CDR1 as MDHEN and CDR2 as SYDVKM. J gave up 1 base and V 3 bases, and 11 bases lay outside the gene matches. The CDR3 bases are TGTGCCAGCAGTTTTCCCCCTCCGGGAGGAATGAACACCGGGGAGCTGTTTTTT. Translating gives CASSFPPPGGMNTGELFF.

J is TRBJ2-1 and V is TRBV9; D call uncertain. Per the germline V gene, CDR1 is SGDLS and CDR2 is YYNGEE. The CDR3 is 13 amino acids. The V and J ends lost 4 bases and 5 bases respectively, with 10 bases between them. CDR3: CASSLPRDNEQFF. The CDR3 region has the DNA TGTGCCAGCAGCCTCCCTAGAGACAATGAGCAGTTCTTC.

V gene TRBV15 combines with J gene TRBJ2-5, with a tentative D call TRBD2 (6 bases). Trimming stripped 5 bases from V and 5 bases from J, with 12 bases between. From germline, CDR1 is LNHNV and CDR2 YYDKDF (reference sequence). There are 13 residues in the CDR3. The CDR3 nucleotides read TGTGCCACCAGCGGGCCTGGAGGGGAGACCCAGTACTTC. Its protein product is CATSGPGGETQYF. The full variable domain, rest sourced from reference TRBV15 and TRBJ2-5, is DAMVIQNPRYQVTQFGKPVTLSCSQTLNHNVMYWYQQKSSQAPKLLFHYYDKDFNNEADTPDNFQSRRPNTSFCFLDIRSPGLGDTAMYLCATSGPGGETQYFGPGTRLLVL.

This clone has a single count. This chain uses TRBV19 with TRBJ1-1; D not certain. Trimming shortened V by 3 bases and J by 0 bases, and 14 bases separated the two germline ends. Germline V gene data show CDR1 as LNHDA and CDR2 as SQIVND (reference sequence). CDR3 length: 16 amino acids. This CDR3 is CASSIPPGIMNTEAFF. CDR3 nucleotides: TGTGCCAGTAGTATCCCGCCCGGGATTATGAACACTGAAGCTTTCTTT.

A word on this clone: The same CDR3 is also encoded by other DNA sequences in this sample. The rearrangement links TRBV10-3 to TRBJ2-7; D not resolved. Germline lookup yields CDR1 ENHRY and CDR2 SYGVKD. The CDR3 runs to 13 residues. V was trimmed by 0 bases and J by 1 base, leaving 4 bases between them. The CDR3 loop is CAISESASYEQYF. The CDR3 DNA sequence: TGTGCCATCAGTGAGTCGGCATCCTACGAGCAGTACTTC.

This clone occurred a few times. This chain uses TRBV19 with TRBJ1-1, with a tentative D call TRBD1 (5 bases). In germline, CDR1 is LNHDA, CDR2 SQIVND (reference sequence). Trimming removed 3 bases from V and 4 bases from J, with 12 bases in between. The CDR3 spans 14 residues. CDR3 region: CASSMGGVITEAFF. The DNA for the CDR3 is TGTGCCAGTAGTATGGGAGGGGTAATCACTGAAGCTTTCTTT.

This clone was counted a single time. This chain uses TRBV28 with TRBJ1-3; TRBD1 might be the D (5 bases). The V gene lost 6 bases and the J gene lost 0 bases, with 12 bases spanning the gap. CDR3 size: 15 residues. CDR1 is MDHEN and CDR2 is SYDVKM in the germline V gene. DNA for the CDR3: TGTGCCAGCAGCTGGGGCGTTAGCTCTGGAAACACCATATATTTT. As protein: CASSWGVSSGNTIYF.

This clone has more than one count but fewer than ten. The V gene is TRBV7-9, the J gene TRBJ2-2; D is possibly TRBD2 (6 bases). The CDR3 is 15 residues long. Trimming took off 6 bases at V and 0 bases at J, with 11 bases between the two ends. CDR1 and CDR2 from the germline V gene are SEHNR and FQNEAQ (reference sequence). The CDR3 DNA follows: TGTGCCAGCAGAACGACTAGTGCGAACACCGGGGAGCTGTTTTTT. Amino acid sequence: CASRTTSANTGELFF.

This clone was counted a single time. The chain links TRBV9 to TRBJ2-5, with TRBD1 identical over 9 bases. This CDR3 has 15 amino acids. J lost 4 bases, V lost 3 bases, and 7 bases had no gene match. Germline assignment: CDR1 SGDLS and CDR2 YYNGEE. Here the CDR3 reads CASSGNRGPGETQYF. The CDR3, as DNA: TGTGCCAGCAGCGGTAACAGGGGGCCTGGAGAGACCCAGTACTTC.

The genes are TRBV11-2 and TRBJ1-2, with D perhaps TRBD1 (5 bases). This CDR3 has 13 residues. With 4 bases removed from V and 6 bases from J, the gap between germline ends came to 12 bases. Germline lookup yields CDR1 SGHAT and CDR2 FQNNGV. For the CDR3, the DNA is TGTGCCAGCAGCTATGGGACGGATAATGGCTACACCTTC. Encoded protein: CASSYGTDNGYTF.

This clone has only one observation. The CDR3 spells CATTGQGWLNTEAFF. The CDR3 nucleotides read TGTGCCACCACGGGACAGGGGTGGTTGAACACTGAAGCTTTCTTT. The chain joins TRBV19 to TRBJ1-1, with 10 bases that match TRBD1. Germline-derived CDR1 and CDR2 are LNHDA and SQIVND (reference sequence). The V segment lost 10 bases and the J segment 0 bases; nucleotides outside the gene matches: 8. The length of the CDR3 is 15 residues.